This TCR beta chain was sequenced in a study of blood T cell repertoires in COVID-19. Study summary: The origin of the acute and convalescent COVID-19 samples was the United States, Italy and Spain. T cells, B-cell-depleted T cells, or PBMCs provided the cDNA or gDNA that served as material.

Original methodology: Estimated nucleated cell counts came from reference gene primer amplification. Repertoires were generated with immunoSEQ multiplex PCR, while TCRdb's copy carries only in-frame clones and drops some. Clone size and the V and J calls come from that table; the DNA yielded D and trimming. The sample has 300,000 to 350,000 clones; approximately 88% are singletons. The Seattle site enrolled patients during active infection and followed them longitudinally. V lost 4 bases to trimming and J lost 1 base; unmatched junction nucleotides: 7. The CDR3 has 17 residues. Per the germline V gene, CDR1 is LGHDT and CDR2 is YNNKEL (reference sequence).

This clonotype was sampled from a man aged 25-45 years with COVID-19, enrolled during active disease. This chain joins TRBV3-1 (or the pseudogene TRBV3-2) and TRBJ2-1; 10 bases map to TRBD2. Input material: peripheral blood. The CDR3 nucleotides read TGTGCCAGCAGCCCAACTATACTAGCGGGATCCTACAATGAGCAGTTCTTC. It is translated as CASSPTILAGSYNEQFF.